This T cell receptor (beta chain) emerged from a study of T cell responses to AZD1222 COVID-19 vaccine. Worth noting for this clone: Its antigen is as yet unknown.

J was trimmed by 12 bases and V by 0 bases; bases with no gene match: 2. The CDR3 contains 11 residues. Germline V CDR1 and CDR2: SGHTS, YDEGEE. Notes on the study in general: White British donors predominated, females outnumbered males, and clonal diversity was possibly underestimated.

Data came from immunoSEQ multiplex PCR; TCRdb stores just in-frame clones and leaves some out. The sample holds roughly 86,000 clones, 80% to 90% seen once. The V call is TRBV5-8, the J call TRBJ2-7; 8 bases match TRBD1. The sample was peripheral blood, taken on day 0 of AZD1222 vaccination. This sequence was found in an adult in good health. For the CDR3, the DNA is TGTGCCAGCAGCTTGGGGACAGGGTGGTACTTC. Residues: CASSLGTGWYF.